Shown below are 21 T cell receptor beta chains from a single sample sequenced in a study of radiation and T cells in renal cell carcinoma. Time point given: blood 2 weeks post-SBRT. The treatment is: 15 Gy SBRT to primary tumor, nephrectomy 4 weeks later. This table comes from immunoSEQ multiplex PCR, and its TCRdb copy is limited to in-frame clones, with some not included. The repertoire consists of 45,000 to 55,000 clones, with 80% occurring once and the leading ten covering about 30%. Sequences were derived from blood, sampled from a patient whose treatment included radiotherapy and nephrectomy. The receptors stem from a woman aged 70-85 years with renal cell carcinoma.

V usage is TRBV6-1 and J usage is TRBJ1-5; no reliable D call. The length of the CDR3 is 12 residues. V was clipped by 6 bases and J by 7 bases, with 10 bases between them. Germline V gene data show CDR1 as MNHNS and CDR2 as SASEGT. The DNA for the CDR3 is TGTGCCAGCAGGGAGGGAGGGCAGCCCCAGCATTTT. Residues: CASREGGQPQHF.

The chain carries TRBV10-3 and TRBJ2-7, with D possibly matching TRBD1 (6 bases). V was pared by 3 bases and J by 1 base, with 16 bases between. CDR1 and CDR2 from the germline V gene are ENHRY and SYGVKD. This CDR3 region has 16 residues. The CDR3 region has the DNA TGTGCCATCAGTGAAAGTGGGGGTAGGGGGTCCTACGAGCAGTACTTC. Translation: CAISESGGRGSYEQYF.

Note on this clone: Relative to the germline gene, one junction end is altered; a read error may explain this. The chain uses TRBV11-2 and TRBJ2-7; tentative D call: TRBD2 (6 bases). The CDR3 has 14 residues. CDR1 is SGHAT and CDR2 is FQNNGV in the germline V gene. The CDR3 region has the DNA TGTGCCAGCAGCTGGAGTGGGGACTCCCACGAGCAGTACTTC. Encoded protein: CASSWSGDSHEQYF.

The J gene is TRBJ2-7, the V gene TRBV6-1; TRBD2 aligns across 8 bases. Trimming removed 3 bases from V and 2 bases from J; junction bases left unmatched: 3. Looked up from germline, CDR1 is MNHNS and CDR2 is SASEGT. CDR3 length: 14 amino acids. CDR3 nucleotides: TGTGCCAGCAGTGACGGGACTAGACCCTACGAGCAGTACTTC. It is translated as CASSDGTRPYEQYF.

As DNA, the CDR3 is TGTGCCAGCAGCGGCACAGGGGCACTGTCCTACGAGCAGTACTTC. It specifies CASSGTGALSYEQYF. The chain joins TRBV7-9 to TRBJ2-7, with TRBD1 identical over 7 bases. The CDR3 has 15 residues. V lost 5 bases to trimming and J lost 1 base; unmatched junction nucleotides: 8. Germline V gene data show CDR1 as SEHNR and CDR2 as FQNEAQ (reference sequence).

The chain has TRBV19 and TRBJ1-2; 7 bases agree with TRBD1. From germline, CDR1 is LNHDA and CDR2 SQIVND (reference sequence). This CDR3 is built from 13 residues. V dropped 6 bases and J dropped 2; count of bases not matched to a gene: 3. CDR3 amino acids: CASRRQGNYGYTF. The CDR3 nucleotides are TGTGCCAGTAGACGACAGGGAAACTATGGCTACACCTTC.

Ten or more counts support this clone. V and J are TRBV2 and TRBJ1-6, with D possibly TRBD1 on 5 matching bases. Germline V gene sequence: CDR1 SNHLY, CDR2 FYNNEI. This CDR3 is built from 16 residues. V gave up 1 base and J gave up 0 bases, with 7 bases separating them. CDR3 sequence reads: CASSEGGSSYNSPLHF. The CDR3 DNA is TGTGCCAGCAGTGAAGGGGGCAGCTCCTATAATTCACCCCTCCACTTT. The full variable domain, rest sourced from reference TRBV2 and TRBJ1-6, is EPEVTQTPSHQVTQMGQEVILRCVPISNHLYFYWYRQILGQKVEFLVSFYNNEISEKSEIFDDQFSVERPDGSNFTLKIRSTKLEDSAMYFCASSEGGSSYNSPLHFGNGTRLTVT.

This chain links TRBV7-6 with TRBJ2-1; D unresolved. There are 16 residues in the CDR3. The germline V gene encodes CDR1 SGHVS and CDR2 FNYEAQ. The V end was cut by 1 base, the J end by 6 bases, with 16 bases between. The chain's CDR3 is CASSLGRDLLSNEQFF. The DNA for the CDR3 is TGTGCCAGCAGCTTAGGACGTGATTTACTGTCCAATGAGCAGTTCTTC.

V usage is TRBV5-1 and J usage is TRBJ2-5, with 9 bases that match TRBD1. The length of the CDR3 is 14 residues. CDR1 is SGHRS and CDR2 is YFSETQ in the germline V gene. After removal of 3 bases from V and 3 bases from J, the junction contained 3 bases not matched to a gene. The CDR3 region has the DNA TGCGCCAGCAGCTCCGACAGGGGGGAAGAGACCCAGTACTTC. Its translation is CASSSDRGEETQYF.

The rearrangement joins TRBV11-2 to TRBJ2-1; TRBD2 matches at 8 bases. The V and J ends lost 6 bases and 3 bases, in that order; junction bases with no gene match: 7. Germline V lookup: CDR1 SGHAT, CDR2 FQNNGV. The CDR3 length is 15 residues. CDR3 sequence (DNA): TGTGCCAGCAGATCTAGCGGGCTCGGCTACAATGAGCAGTTCTTC. Protein product: CASRSSGLGYNEQFF.

This clone was observed once. V usage is TRBV14 and J usage is TRBJ2-3; D is unresolved. CDR3 length equals 11 residues. CDR1 and CDR2 (germline): SGHDN, FVKESK. The germline V and J ends were trimmed by 4 bases and 4 bases, with 3 bases remaining between them. CDR3 sequence: CASSLADTQYF. In DNA, the CDR3 is TGTGCCAGCAGCCTTGCAGATACGCAGTATTTT. The entire variable domain, with the rest obtained from reference TRBV14 and TRBJ2-3, is as follows: EAGVTQFPSHSVIEKGQTVTLRCDPISGHDNLYWYRRVMGKEIKFLLHFVKESKQDESGMPNNRFLAERTGGTYSTLKVQPAELEDSGVYFCASSLADTQYFGPGTRLTVL.

This chain links TRBV29-1 with TRBJ1-5; D is perhaps TRBD1 (5 bases). The germline V and J ends were trimmed by 6 bases and 4 bases, with 10 bases remaining between them. This CDR3 contains 12 residues. Germline V gene sequence: CDR1 SQVTM, CDR2 ANQGSEA. In DNA form, the CDR3 reads TGCAGCGTAAAGCAGGGTAATCAGCCCCAGCATTTT. This translates into CSVKQGNQPQHF.

This chain uses TRBV19 with TRBJ2-3, with TRBD2 matching 9 bases. Germline V gives CDR1 LNHDA, CDR2 SQIVND (reference sequence). The CDR3 runs 15 residues. Trimming removed 3 bases from V and 6 bases from J; junction bases left unmatched: 7. Here the CDR3 reads CASSIAGGPGDTQYF. Written as DNA, the CDR3 is TGTGCCAGTAGTATTGCGGGAGGGCCCGGGGATACGCAGTATTTT.

The V and J genes are TRBV29-1 and TRBJ2-3; D is ambiguous. CDR1 is SQVTM, CDR2 ANQGSEA, per germline. The V gene lost 3 bases and the J gene lost 1 base, with 11 bases spanning the gap. CDR3 length: 14 amino acids. The CDR3 coding sequence is TGCAGCGTTGATCGGCCCCAGGGCACAGATACGCAGTATTTT. Its protein product is CSVDRPQGTDTQYF.

The rearrangement joins TRBV6-1 to TRBJ2-1; D uncertain. CDR1 MNHNS and CDR2 SASEGT come from the germline V gene. V was shortened by 7 bases and J by 5 bases, with 6 bases between the two germline ends. The CDR3 is 11 residues long. CDR3 DNA: TGTGCCAGCATCAGAGACAATGAGCAGTTCTTC. It translates to CASIRDNEQFF.

The V gene is TRBV18, the J gene TRBJ1-5; 9 nucleotides align to TRBD1. The CDR3 covers 16 residues. The V gene's germline CDR1 is KGHSH and CDR2 LQKENI. V gave up 2 bases and J gave up 3 bases; unmatched junction bases: 5. The DNA for the CDR3 is TGTGCCAGCTCACCATACGGGACAGGGACCAATCAGCCCCAGCATTTT. Residues: CASSPYGTGTNQPQHF.

The chain joins TRBV30 to TRBJ2-6; 9 nucleotides agree with TRBD1. The germline CDR1 and CDR2 sequences are GTSNPN and SVGIG (reference sequence). The CDR3 consists of 16 residues. With V trimmed by 8 bases and J by 4 bases, 12 bases remained unmatched. The CDR3: CAGTGGLTPGANVLTF. The DNA of the CDR3 is TGTGCCGGAACAGGGGGCTTAACCCCCGGGGCCAACGTCCTGACTTTC.

The genes are TRBV5-1 and TRBJ2-1; 7 positions match TRBD2. The V segment lost 0 bases and the J segment 2 bases; nucleotides outside the gene matches: 5. This CDR3 is 16 amino acids long. Germline-derived CDR1 and CDR2 are SGHRS and YFSETQ. CDR3 in amino acids: CASSLAGGLTYNEQFF. The DNA of the CDR3 is TGCGCCAGCAGCTTGGCCGGGGGACTAACCTACAATGAGCAGTTCTTC.

J is TRBJ2-3 and V is TRBV6-6; D is uncertain. The CDR3 is 13 residues long. Germline values: CDR1 MNHNY, CDR2 SVGAGI (reference sequence). Trimming took 2 bases from V and 6 from J, leaving 9 bases between them. The CDR3 loop reads CASSYGLLDTQYF. DNA for the CDR3: TGTGCCAGCAGTTACGGTCTATTGGATACGCAGTATTTT.

The chain combines TRBV7-9 with TRBJ1-5, with unresolved D. The CDR3 contains 12 residues. Trimming pared 1 base from V and 5 bases from J, leaving 3 bases between. The germline CDR1 and CDR2 sequences are SEHNR and FQNEAQ (reference sequence). Here the CDR3 reads CASSLGDQPQHF. The DNA of the CDR3 is TGTGCCAGCAGCTTAGGGGATCAGCCCCAGCATTTT.

The rearrangement joins TRBV29-1 to TRBJ2-2; D remains unclear. CDR3 length equals 13 residues. Germline-derived CDR1 and CDR2 are SQVTM and ANQGSEA. V was trimmed by 0 bases and J by 0 bases, leaving 2 bases between them. The CDR3 loop is CSVEESNTGELFF. CDR3 sequence (DNA): TGCAGCGTTGAAGAATCGAACACCGGGGAGCTGTTTTTT.